Sequencing of this T cell receptor beta chain was carried out in a study of blood T cell repertoires in COVID-19. Turning to the study itself: Samples representing acute and convalescent COVID-19 were sourced from the United States, Italy and Spain. PBMCs, B-cell-depleted T cells, or T cells provided the cDNA or gDNA that made up the material.

The CDR3 is 19 amino acids. Germline V gene data show CDR1 as SGHNT and CDR2 as YYREEE (reference sequence). Deletions cut 2 bases from V and 0 bases from J, with 21 bases between. Original processing methods: Estimated nucleated cell counts came from reference gene primer amplification. Using immunoSEQ multiplex PCR, the repertoire was profiled, and TCRdb retains in-frame clones only, with some absent. V and J calls plus clone size are reproduced from that table; the DNA served to infer D and trimming. The sample has 75,000 to 95,000 clones, about 90% seen once; the top ten hold roughly 6.2%. The sequence came from a man aged 45-65 years with active COVID-19. Sequencing input: peripheral blood. The J gene is TRBJ2-4, the V gene TRBV5-4, with a possible D match to TRBD2 (6 bases). CDR3 amino acids: CASSLPQEDGLLAKNIQYF. Written as DNA, the CDR3 is TGTGCCAGCAGCTTACCCCAAGAAGACGGACTACTAGCCAAAAACATTCAGTACTTC.